This T cell receptor (beta chain) was retrieved from a study of blood T cells in healthy people across ages. Alongside a J-beta primer mix, a sample-barcoded 5' primer served in a second PCR lasting roughly 7 to 11 cycles. TCRdb re-called the 5' RACE reads with MiXCR, one entry per CDR3 protein. This table holds about 1.5 million distinct CDR3 sequences, 42% found once. This clonotype has more than one count but fewer than ten. This CDR3 has 12 residues. The chain recombines TRBV21-1 with TRBJ1-2; TRBD1 is the table's D call and was not checked against the DNA. TRBV21-1 is recorded as a pseudogene. What was sequenced was blood. This receptor was taken from a woman aged 18 to 35 in good health. The CDR3 loop reads CASLDTGYGYTF. CDR3 nucleotide sequence: TGTGCCAGCTTGGACACTGGCTATGGCTACACCTTC.